This entry describes one T cell receptor beta chain. TCRdb keeps only in-frame clones here, not all; method: immunoSEQ multiplex PCR. The table records around 220,000 clones, approximately 84% of them present only once. The sample comes from a study of blood T cell repertoires in COVID-19. The germline V gene encodes CDR1 LGHDT and CDR2 YNNKEL (reference sequence). The germline V and J ends were trimmed by 4 bases and 0 bases, with 10 bases remaining between them. This CDR3 contains 14 residues. The sequence was obtained from a woman older than 75 with COVID-19, enrolled during active disease. The source material was peripheral blood. The chain joins TRBV3-1 (or the pseudogene TRBV3-2) to TRBJ2-7, with D possibly matching TRBD1 (5 bases). CDR3 sequence: CASSRQRSSYEQYF. The CDR3 region has the DNA TGTGCCAGCAGCCGACAGCGTAGCTCCTACGAGCAGTACTTC.